This TCR beta chain was sequenced during a study of T cell responses to AZD1222 COVID-19 vaccine. The table came from immunoSEQ multiplex PCR; TCRdb's copy has only in-frame clones and leaves some out. The data contain around 110,000 clones, roughly 87% of them seen just once; the ten biggest clones take up 6.5% to 10%. This CDR3 comprises 15 residues. The V and J ends lost 3 bases and 8 bases, in that order; junction bases with no gene match: 7. The germline CDR1 and CDR2 sequences are SGHRS and YFSETQ. Sequencing was performed on peripheral blood, taken 28 days after the second AZD1222 dose. V usage is TRBV5-1 and J usage is TRBJ2-2, with 10 bases fitting TRBD1. The sequence derives from an adult who received the AZD1222 COVID-19 vaccine. CDR3 sequence (DNA): TGCGCCAGCAGCTGGAGGACAGGGGGAGGTGGGGAGCTGTTTTTT. This translates into CASSWRTGGGGELFF.